This entry is about one T cell receptor (beta chain). In the source study's methods: Estimation of nucleated cell counts was performed using reference gene primer amplification. Data came from immunoSEQ multiplex PCR; TCRdb stores just in-frame clones and leaves some out. V and J calls and clone size come straight from that table; D and trimming were deduced from the DNA. Of some 75,000 clones listed, over 75% are singletons. J gave up 1 base and V 1 base, and 8 bases lay outside the gene matches. CDR3 size: 17 residues. Looked up from germline, CDR1 is SGHDT and CDR2 is YYEEEE. The data originate from a study of blood T cell repertoires in COVID-19. Overall study context: Acute and convalescent COVID-19 samples came from the United States, Italy and Spain. The cDNA or gDNA used as material had been derived from T cells, B-cell-depleted T cells, or PBMCs.

This sequence originates from a human donor in a cohort sampled during active COVID-19. The specimen was peripheral blood. The rearrangement links TRBV5-6 to TRBJ1-5; 7 bases map to TRBD1. The CDR3 DNA is TGTGCCAGCAGCTTGATCGCAGGGGGACTCAGCAATCAGCCCCAGCATTTT. Translating gives CASSLIAGGLSNQPQHF.